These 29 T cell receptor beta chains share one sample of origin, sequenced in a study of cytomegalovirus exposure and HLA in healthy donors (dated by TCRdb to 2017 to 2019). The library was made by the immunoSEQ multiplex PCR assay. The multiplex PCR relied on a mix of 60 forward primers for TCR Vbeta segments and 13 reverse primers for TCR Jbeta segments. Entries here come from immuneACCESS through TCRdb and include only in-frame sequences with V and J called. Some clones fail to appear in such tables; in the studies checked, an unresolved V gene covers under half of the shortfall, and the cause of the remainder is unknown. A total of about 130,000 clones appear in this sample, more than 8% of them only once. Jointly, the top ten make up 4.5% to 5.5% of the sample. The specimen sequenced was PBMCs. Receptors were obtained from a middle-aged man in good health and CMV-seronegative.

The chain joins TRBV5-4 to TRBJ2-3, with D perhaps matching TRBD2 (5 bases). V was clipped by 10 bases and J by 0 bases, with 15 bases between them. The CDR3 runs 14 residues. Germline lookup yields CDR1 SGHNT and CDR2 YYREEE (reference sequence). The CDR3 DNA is TGTGCCTCCAGGTCGGGGATTAGCACAGATACGCAGTATTTT. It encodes CASRSGISTDTQYF.

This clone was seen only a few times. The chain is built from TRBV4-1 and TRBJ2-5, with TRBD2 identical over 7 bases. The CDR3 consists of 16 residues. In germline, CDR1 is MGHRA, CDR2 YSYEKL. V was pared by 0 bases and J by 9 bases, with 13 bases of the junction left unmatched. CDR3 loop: CASSQEGLSGASAQYF. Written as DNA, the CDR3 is TGCGCCAGCAGCCAAGAGGGGCTCAGCGGGGCCTCGGCCCAGTACTTC.

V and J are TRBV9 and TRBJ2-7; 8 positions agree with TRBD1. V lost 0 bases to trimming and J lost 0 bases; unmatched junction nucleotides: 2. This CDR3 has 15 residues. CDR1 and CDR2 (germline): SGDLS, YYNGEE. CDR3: CASSVEGTGSYEQYF. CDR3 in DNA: TGTGCCAGCAGCGTAGAAGGGACAGGCTCCTACGAGCAGTACTTC.

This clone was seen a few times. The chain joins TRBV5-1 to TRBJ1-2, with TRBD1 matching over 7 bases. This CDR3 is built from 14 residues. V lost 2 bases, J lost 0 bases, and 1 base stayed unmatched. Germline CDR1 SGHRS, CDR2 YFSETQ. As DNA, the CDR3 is TGCGCCAGCAGCTTCGGACAGGCTAACTATGGCTACACCTTC. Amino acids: CASSFGQANYGYTF.

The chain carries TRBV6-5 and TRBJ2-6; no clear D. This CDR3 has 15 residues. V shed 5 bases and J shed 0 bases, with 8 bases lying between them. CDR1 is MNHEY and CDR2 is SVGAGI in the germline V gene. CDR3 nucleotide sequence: TGTGCCAGCAGTAACGGGTACTCTGGGGCCAACGTCCTGACTTTC. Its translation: CASSNGYSGANVLTF.

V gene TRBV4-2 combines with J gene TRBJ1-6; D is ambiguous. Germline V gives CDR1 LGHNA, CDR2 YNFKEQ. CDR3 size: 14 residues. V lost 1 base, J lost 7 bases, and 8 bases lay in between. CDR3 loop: CASSQGSANSPLHF. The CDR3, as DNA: TGTGCCAGCAGCCAAGGCTCTGCGAATTCACCCCTCCACTTT.

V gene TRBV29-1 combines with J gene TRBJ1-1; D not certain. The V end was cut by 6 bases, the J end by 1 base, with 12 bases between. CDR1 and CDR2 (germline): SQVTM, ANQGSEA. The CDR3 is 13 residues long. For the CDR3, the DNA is TGCAGCGTAACCGGGTCCTCGAACACTGAAGCTTTCTTT. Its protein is CSVTGSSNTEAFF.

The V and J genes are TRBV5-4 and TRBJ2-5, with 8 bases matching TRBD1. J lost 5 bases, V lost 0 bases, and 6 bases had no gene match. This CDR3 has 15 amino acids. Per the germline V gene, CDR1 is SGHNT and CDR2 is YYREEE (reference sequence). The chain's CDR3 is CASSLDRGIGETQYF. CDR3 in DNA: TGTGCCAGCAGCTTGGACAGGGGGATAGGGGAGACCCAGTACTTC.

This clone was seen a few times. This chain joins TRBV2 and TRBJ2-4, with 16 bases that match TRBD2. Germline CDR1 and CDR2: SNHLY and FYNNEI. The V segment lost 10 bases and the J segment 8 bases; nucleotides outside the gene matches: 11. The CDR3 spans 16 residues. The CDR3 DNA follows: TGTGCCACCGGCCTAAAGGGGACTAGCGGGGGGGACATTCAGTACTTC. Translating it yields CATGLKGTSGGDIQYF.

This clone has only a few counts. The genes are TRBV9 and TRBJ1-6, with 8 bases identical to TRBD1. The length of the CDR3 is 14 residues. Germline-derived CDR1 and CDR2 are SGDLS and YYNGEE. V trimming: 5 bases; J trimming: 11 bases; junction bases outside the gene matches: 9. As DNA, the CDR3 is TGTGCCAGCAGTCCAACAGGGGGGACGGCACCCCTCCACTTT. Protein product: CASSPTGGTAPLHF.

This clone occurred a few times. CDR3 protein: CASSPRRAGGRYEQYF. In DNA form, the CDR3 reads TGTGCCAGCAGCCCTCGTCGGGCGGGGGGGCGCTACGAGCAGTACTTC. The V and J genes are TRBV7-2 and TRBJ2-7, with 9 bases identical to TRBD2. Germline trimming cut 5 bases from V and 3 bases from J; bases unmatched to any gene: 11. The CDR3 is made up of 16 amino acids. Germline V lookup: CDR1 SGHTA, CDR2 FQGNSA.

For the CDR3, the DNA is TGTGCCACCGTCCCGTCAGGGGAAGAGACCCAGTACTTC. It yields the protein CATVPSGEETQYF. The chain has TRBV10-3 and TRBJ2-5, with D possibly being TRBD1 (6 bases). The CDR3 spans 13 residues. V was trimmed by 10 bases and J by 3 bases, leaving 15 bases between them. Per germline, CDR1 ENHRY and CDR2 SYGVKD.

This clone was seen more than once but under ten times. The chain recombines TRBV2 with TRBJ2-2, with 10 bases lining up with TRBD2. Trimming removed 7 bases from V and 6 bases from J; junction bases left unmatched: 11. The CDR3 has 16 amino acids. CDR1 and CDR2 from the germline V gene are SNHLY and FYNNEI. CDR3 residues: CASTSGSGGGSGELFF. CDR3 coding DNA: TGTGCCAGCACCTCGGGAAGCGGGGGGGGATCCGGGGAGCTGTTTTTT.

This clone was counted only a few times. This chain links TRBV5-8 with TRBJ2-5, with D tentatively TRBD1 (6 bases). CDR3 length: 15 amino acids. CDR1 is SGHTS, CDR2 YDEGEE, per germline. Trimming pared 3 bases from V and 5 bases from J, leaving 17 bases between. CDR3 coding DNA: TGTGCCAGCAGCTGGGGGCAGGGAGATGGTGAGACCCAGTACTTC. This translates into CASSWGQGDGETQYF. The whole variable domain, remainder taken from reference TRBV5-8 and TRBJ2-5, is EAGVTQSPTHLIKTRGQQATLRCSPISGHTSVYWYQQALGLGLQFLLWYDEGEERNRGNFPPRFSGRQFPNYSSELNVNALELEDSALYLCASSWGQGDGETQYFGPGTRLLVL.

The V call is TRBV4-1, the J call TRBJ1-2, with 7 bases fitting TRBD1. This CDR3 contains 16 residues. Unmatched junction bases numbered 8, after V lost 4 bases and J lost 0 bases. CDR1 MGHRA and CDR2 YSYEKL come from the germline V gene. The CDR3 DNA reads TGCGCCAGCAGCCGATATGACAGGGAGACTAACTATGGCTACACCTTC. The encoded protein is CASSRYDRETNYGYTF.

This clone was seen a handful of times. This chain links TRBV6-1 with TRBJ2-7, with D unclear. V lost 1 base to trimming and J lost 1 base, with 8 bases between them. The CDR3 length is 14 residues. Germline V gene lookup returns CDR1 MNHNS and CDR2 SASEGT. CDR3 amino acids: CASSEENRSYEQYF. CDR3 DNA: TGTGCCAGCAGTGAAGAAAATCGGTCCTACGAGCAGTACTTC.

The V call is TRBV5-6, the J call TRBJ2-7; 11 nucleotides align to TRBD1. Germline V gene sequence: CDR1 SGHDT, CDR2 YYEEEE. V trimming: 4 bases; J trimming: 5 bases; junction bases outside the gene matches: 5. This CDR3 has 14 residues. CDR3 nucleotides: TGTGCCAGCAGCCGGACAGGGGGCCAGAACGAGCAGTACTTC. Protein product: CASSRTGGQNEQYF.

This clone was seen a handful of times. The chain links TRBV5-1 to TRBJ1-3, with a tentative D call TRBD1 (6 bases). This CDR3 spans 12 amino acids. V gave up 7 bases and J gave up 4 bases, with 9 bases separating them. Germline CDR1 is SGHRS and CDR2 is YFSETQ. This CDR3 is CASPDRGNTIYF. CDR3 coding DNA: TGCGCCAGCCCCGACAGGGGAAACACCATATATTTT.

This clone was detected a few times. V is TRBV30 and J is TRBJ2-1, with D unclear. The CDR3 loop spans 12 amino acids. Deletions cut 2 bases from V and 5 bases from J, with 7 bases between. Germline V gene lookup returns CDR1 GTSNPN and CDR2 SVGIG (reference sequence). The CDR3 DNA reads TGTGCCTGGAGTCCCAGAAACAATGAGCAGTTCTTC. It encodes CAWSPRNNEQFF.

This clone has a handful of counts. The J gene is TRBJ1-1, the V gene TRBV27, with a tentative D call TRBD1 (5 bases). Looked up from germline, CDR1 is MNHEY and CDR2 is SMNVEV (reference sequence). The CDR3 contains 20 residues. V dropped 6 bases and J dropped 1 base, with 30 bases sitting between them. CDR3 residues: CASRNVRGVVPTPKNTEAFF. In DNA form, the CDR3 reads TGTGCCAGCAGGAATGTTAGGGGCGTGGTGCCCACCCCTAAGAACACTGAAGCTTTCTTT.

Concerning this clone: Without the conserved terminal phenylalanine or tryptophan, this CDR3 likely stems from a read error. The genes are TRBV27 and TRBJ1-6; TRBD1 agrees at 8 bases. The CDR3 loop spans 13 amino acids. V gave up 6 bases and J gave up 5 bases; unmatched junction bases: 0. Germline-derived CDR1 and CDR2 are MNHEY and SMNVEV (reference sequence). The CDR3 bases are TGTGCCAGCAGGGACAGGGATAATTCACCCCTCCACGTT. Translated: CASRDRDNSPLHV.

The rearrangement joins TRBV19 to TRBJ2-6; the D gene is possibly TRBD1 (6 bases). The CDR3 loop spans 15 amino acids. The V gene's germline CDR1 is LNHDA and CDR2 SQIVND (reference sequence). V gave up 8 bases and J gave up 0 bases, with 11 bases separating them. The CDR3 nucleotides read TGTGCCAGTGCCCTGGACAGCTCTGGGGCCAACGTCCTGACTTTC. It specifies CASALDSSGANVLTF.

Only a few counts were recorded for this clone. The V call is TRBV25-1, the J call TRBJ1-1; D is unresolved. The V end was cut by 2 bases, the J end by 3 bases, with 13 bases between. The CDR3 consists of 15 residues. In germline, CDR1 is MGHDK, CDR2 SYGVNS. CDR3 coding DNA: TGTGCCAGCAGTGAAAGCTTCGGGGAGTACACTGAAGCTTTCTTT. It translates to CASSESFGEYTEAFF.

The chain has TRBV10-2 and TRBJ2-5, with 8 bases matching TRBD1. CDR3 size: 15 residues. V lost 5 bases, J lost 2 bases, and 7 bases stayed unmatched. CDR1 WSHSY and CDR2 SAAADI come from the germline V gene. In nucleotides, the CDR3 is TGCGCCAGCAGTCCGGGACAGGCGACACAAGAGACCCAGTACTTC. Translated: CASSPGQATQETQYF.

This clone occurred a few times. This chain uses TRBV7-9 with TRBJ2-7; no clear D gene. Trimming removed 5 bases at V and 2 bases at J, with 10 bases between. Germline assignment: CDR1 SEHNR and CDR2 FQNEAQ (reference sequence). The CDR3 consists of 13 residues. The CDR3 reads CASSQYMTYEQYF. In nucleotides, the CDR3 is TGTGCCAGCAGCCAATACATGACCTACGAGCAGTACTTC.

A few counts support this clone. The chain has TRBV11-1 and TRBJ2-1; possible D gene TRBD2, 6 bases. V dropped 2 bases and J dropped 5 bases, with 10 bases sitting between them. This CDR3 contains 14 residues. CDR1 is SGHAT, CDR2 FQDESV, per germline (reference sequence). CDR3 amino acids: CASSLTGVNNEQFF. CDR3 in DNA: TGTGCCAGCAGCTTAACGGGGGTCAACAATGAGCAGTTCTTC.

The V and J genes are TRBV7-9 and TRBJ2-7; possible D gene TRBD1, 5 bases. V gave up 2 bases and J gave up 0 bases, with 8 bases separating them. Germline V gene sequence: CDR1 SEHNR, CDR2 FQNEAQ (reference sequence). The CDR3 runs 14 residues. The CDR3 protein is CASSLRGTSYEQYF. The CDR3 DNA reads TGTGCCAGCAGCTTAAGGGGAACCTCCTACGAGCAGTACTTC.

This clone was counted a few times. The DNA for the CDR3 is TGCGCCAGCAGCCGAGTAGGGGACACCACTTACAATGAGCAGTTCTTC. Protein: CASSRVGDTTYNEQFF. The gene calls are TRBV5-1 and TRBJ2-1, with a tentative D call TRBD1 (6 bases). Deletions cut 4 bases from V and 4 bases from J, with 18 bases between. The CDR3 contains 16 residues. The germline gives CDR1 SGHRS, CDR2 YFSETQ.

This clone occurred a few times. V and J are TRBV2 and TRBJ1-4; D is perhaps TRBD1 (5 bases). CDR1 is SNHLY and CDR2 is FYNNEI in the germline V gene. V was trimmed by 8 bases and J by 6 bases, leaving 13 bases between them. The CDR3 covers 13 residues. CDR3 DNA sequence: TGTGCCAGCGGAGGGGATCGGGATGAAAAACTGTTTTTT. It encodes CASGGDRDEKLFF.